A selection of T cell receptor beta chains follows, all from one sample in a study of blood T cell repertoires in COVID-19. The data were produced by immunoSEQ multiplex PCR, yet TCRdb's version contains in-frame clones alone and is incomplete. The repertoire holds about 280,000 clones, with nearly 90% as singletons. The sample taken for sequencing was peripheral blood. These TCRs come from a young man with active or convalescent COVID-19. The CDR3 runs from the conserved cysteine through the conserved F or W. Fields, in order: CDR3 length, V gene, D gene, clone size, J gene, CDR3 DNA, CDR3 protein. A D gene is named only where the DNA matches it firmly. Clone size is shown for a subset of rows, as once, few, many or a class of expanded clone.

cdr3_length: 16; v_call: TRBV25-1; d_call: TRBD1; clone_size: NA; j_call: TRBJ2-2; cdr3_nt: TGTGCCAGCAGTGAATATGGGACAGGGGTTACCGGGGAGCTGTTTTTT; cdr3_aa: CASSEYGTGVTGELFF
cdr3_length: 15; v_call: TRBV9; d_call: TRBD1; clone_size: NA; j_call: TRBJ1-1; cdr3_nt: TGTGCCAGCAGCTCCCAAAGACAGGGGAACACTGAAGCTTTCTTT; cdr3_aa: CASSSQRQGNTEAFF
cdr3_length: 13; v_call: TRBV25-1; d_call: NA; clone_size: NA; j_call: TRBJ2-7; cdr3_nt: TGTGCCAGCAGTGAGACGGGTACCTACGAGCAGTACTTC; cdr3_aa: CASSETGTYEQYF
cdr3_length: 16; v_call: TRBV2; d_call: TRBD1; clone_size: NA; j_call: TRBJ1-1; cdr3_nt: TGTGCCAGCAGCGCTGGGACAGGGGGCGCGGACACTGAAGCTTTCTTT; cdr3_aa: CASSAGTGGADTEAFF
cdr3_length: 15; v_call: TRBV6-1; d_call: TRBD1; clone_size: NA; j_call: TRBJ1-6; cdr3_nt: TGTGCCAGCAGTGATTCTAGGGGGCTTGTTTCACCCCTCCACTTT; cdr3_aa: CASSDSRGLVSPLHF
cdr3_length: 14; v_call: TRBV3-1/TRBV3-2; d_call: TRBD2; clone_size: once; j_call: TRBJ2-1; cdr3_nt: TGTGCCAGCGTACCTAGCGGATCCTACAATGAGCAGTTCTTC; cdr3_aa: CASVPSGSYNEQFF
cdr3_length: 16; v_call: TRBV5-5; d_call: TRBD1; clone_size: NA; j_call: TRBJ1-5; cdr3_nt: TGTGCCAGCAGCGAAAGACAGACAGGGATAAATCAGCCCCAGCATTTT; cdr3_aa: CASSERQTGINQPQHF
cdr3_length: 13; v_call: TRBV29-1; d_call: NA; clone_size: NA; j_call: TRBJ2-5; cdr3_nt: TGCAGCGTTGATGCGGGTTATTTAGAGACCCAGTACTTC; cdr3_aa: CSVDAGYLETQYF
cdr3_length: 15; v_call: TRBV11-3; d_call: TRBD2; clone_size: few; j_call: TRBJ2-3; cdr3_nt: TGTGCCAGCAGCCAGCGGGGGGGCCCCACAGATACGCAGTATTTT; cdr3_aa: CASSQRGGPTDTQYF
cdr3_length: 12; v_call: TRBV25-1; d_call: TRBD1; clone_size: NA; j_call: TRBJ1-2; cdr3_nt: TGTGCCACTAAATCTGGGACAGATGGCTACACCTTC; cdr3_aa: CATKSGTDGYTF
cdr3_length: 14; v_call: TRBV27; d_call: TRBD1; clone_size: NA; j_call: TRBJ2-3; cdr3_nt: TGTGCCAGCAGTCCCAGGACAGGGGTGGATACGCAGTATTTT; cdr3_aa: CASSPRTGVDTQYF